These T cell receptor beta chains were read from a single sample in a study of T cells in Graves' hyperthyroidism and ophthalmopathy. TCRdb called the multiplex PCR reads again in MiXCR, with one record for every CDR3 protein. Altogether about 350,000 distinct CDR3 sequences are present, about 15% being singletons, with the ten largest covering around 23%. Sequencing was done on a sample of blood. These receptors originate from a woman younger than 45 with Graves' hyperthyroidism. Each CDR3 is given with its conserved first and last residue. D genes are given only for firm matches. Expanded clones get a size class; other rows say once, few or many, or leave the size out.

CSASSGSSYEQYF | TGCAGTGCTAGCAGCGGGAGCTCCTACGAGCAGTACTTC | TRBD2 | many | TRBJ2-7 | TRBV20-1
CASSYPTRGRYEQYF | TGTGCCAGCAGTTACCCAACTAGAGGTCGGTACGAGCAGTACTTC | . | many | TRBJ2-7 | TRBV6-2/TRBV6-3
CASSFLLADTQYF | TGTGCCAGCAGCTTTCTTTTGGCAGATACGCAGTATTTT | . | . | TRBJ2-3 | TRBV11-2
CSVGRGVMNTEAFF | TGCAGTGTGGGTCGGGGGGTCATGAACACTGAAGCTTTCTTT | . | few | TRBJ1-1 | TRBV20-1
CAISGTGDQPQHF | TGTGCCATCAGTGGGACAGGGGATCAGCCCCAGCATTTT | TRBD1 | many | TRBJ1-5 | TRBV10-3
CASSFRTRSNETQYF | TGTGCCAGCAGTTTCCGGACTAGGTCGAACGAGACCCAGTACTTC | TRBD2 | few | TRBJ2-5 | TRBV27
CSAKKAETTYEQYF | TGCAGTGCTAAAAAAGCGGAAACGACCTACGAGCAGTACTTC | . | many | TRBJ2-7 | TRBV20-1
CASSLGTDLVLQPQHF | TGTGCCAGCAGCTTAGGGACCGACCTCGTACTGCAGCCCCAGCATTTT | . | few | TRBJ1-5 | TRBV7-2
CASSLNRLFPGETQYF | TGTGCCAGCAGCCTCAACAGGCTCTTCCCCGGGGAGACCCAGTACTTC | . | few | TRBJ2-5 | TRBV9
CASSFQAGGITDTQYF | TGTGCCAGTAGTTTCCAAGCGGGGGGGATCACAGATACGCAGTATTTT | TRBD2 | few | TRBJ2-3 | TRBV19
CASSLRTGGDYEQYF | TGCGCCAGCAGCTTAAGGACAGGGGGGGACTACGAGCAGTACTTC | TRBD1 | . | TRBJ2-7 | TRBV5-1
CASSLTQGANEQYF | TGTGCCAGCAGTTTAACGCAGGGGGCGAACGAGCAGTACTTC | TRBD1 | few | TRBJ2-7 | TRBV27
CASSPVGLGSPLHF | TGTGCCAGCAGCCCCGTTGGACTTGGTTCACCCCTCCACTTT | . | many | TRBJ1-6 | TRBV7-9
CASSDLGRSETQYF | TGTGCCAGCAGTGATCTGGGCAGAAGTGAGACCCAGTACTTC | . | . | TRBJ2-5 | TRBV25-1
CSARDPRQTGETQYF | TGCAGTGCTAGAGATCCCAGACAGACTGGAGAGACCCAGTACTTC | . | many | TRBJ2-5 | TRBV20-1
CASTSRTLAIWTQYF | TGTGCCAGCACCTCCCGGACGCTAGCGATATGGACCCAGTACTTC | . | many | TRBJ2-5 | TRBV28
CASSRDYEQFF | TGTGCCAGCAGTCGGGACTATGAGCAGTTCTTC | . | many | TRBJ2-1 | TRBV28
CAISPRGAQETQYF | TGTGCCATCAGCCCCCGGGGCGCCCAAGAGACCCAGTACTTC | . | many | TRBJ2-5 | TRBV10-3
CASSTQTGLRDEQFF | TGTGCCAGCAGTACTCAGACAGGGCTTAGGGATGAGCAGTTCTTC | TRBD1 | . | TRBJ2-1 | TRBV6-1
CASSLGPGVRTEAFF | TGTGCCAGCAGTTTGGGCCCGGGGGTGCGGACTGAAGCTTTCTTT | . | many | TRBJ1-1 | TRBV28
CASSGSPGSGNTIYF | TGTGCCAGCAGCGGATCCCCGGGTTCTGGAAACACCATATATTTT | . | once | TRBJ1-3 | TRBV9
CASSQTNTDTQYF | TGTGCCAGCAGCCAAACTAATACAGATACGCAGTATTTT | . | many | TRBJ2-3 | TRBV3-1
CASSVEGGLGNEQFF | TGTGCCAGCAGCGTAGAAGGGGGCTTGGGGAATGAGCAGTTCTTC | TRBD1 | . | TRBJ2-1 | TRBV9
CASSPTTQNYGYTF | TGTGCCAGCAGTCCGACAACACAAAACTATGGCTACACCTTC | . | many | TRBJ1-2 | TRBV12-3/TRBV12-4
CASSSRSGNAETQYF | TGTGCCAGCAGCTCCCGGAGCGGGAATGCAGAGACCCAGTACTTC | TRBD2 | . | TRBJ2-5 | TRBV7-2
CSARDRVYESGNTIYF | TGCAGTGCTAGAGATCGGGTCTACGAATCAGGAAACACCATATATTTT | . | . | TRBJ1-3 | TRBV20-1
CASTPSKRDRTYEQYF | TGTGCCAGCACCCCCAGCAAGCGAGACCGCACCTACGAGCAGTACTTC | . | medium-sized | TRBJ2-7 | TRBV27
CASSLNRGADTQYF | TGTGCCAGCAGTTTAAACAGGGGGGCGGATACGCAGTATTTT | TRBD1 | . | TRBJ2-3 | TRBV27
CASSRTGTETYEQYF | TGTGCCAGCAGTCGAACCGGGACAGAGACCTACGAGCAGTACTTC | TRBD1 | . | TRBJ2-7 | TRBV7-2
CASTLSSGNYEQYF | TGTGCCAGCACATTGTCTAGCGGGAACTACGAGCAGTACTTC | TRBD2 | many | TRBJ2-7 | TRBV2
CASRGQTGNIQYF | TGTGCCAGCAGGGGACAGACGGGAAACATTCAGTACTTC | TRBD1 | . | TRBJ2-4 | TRBV12-3/TRBV12-4
CASSPLREGYEQYF | TGTGCCAGCTCACCATTGCGGGAGGGCTACGAGCAGTACTTC | TRBD2 | . | TRBJ2-7 | TRBV18
CASSRGGRDIQYF | TGTGCCAGCAGCCGTGGGGGTAGGGACATTCAGTACTTC | . | . | TRBJ2-4 | TRBV3-1
CSVGGPRVRDTEAFF | TGCAGCGTTGGGGGTCCTAGGGTTCGGGACACTGAAGCTTTCTTT | . | . | TRBJ1-1 | TRBV29-1
CASSFNDRRSSPLHF | TGTGCCAGCAGTTTTAACGACCGACGGTCCTCACCCCTCCACTTT | . | many | TRBJ1-6 | TRBV12-3/TRBV12-4
CASDRDTPNTEAFF | TGTGCCAGCGACCGGGACACTCCGAACACTGAAGCTTTCTTT | . | . | TRBJ1-1 | TRBV2
CASSPRDTDTEAFF | TGTGCCAGCTCACCAAGGGACACCGACACTGAAGCTTTCTTT | . | . | TRBJ1-1 | TRBV18
CASSELQGGNREQYF | TGTGCCAGCAGTGAATTGCAGGGAGGGAATCGCGAGCAGTACTTC | TRBD2 | many | TRBJ2-7 | TRBV6-1
CASSPPDTLYYGYTF | TGTGCCAGCAGCCCACCAGACACACTCTACTATGGCTACACCTTC | . | . | TRBJ1-2 | TRBV28
CSASLAGGNEQFF | TGCAGTGCTAGCCTAGCGGGAGGGAATGAGCAGTTCTTC | TRBD2 | . | TRBJ2-1 | TRBV20-1
CASSFTAGGTSYEQYF | TGTGCCAGCAGTTTCACAGCGGGAGGGACCTCCTACGAGCAGTACTTC | TRBD2 | many | TRBJ2-7 | TRBV28
CASSLDRVNEKLFF | TGTGCCAGCAGCTTAGACAGGGTGAATGAAAAACTGTTTTTT | . | . | TRBJ1-4 | TRBV7-6
CASRTSGGGVNTEAFF | TGTGCCAGCAGAACCAGCGGTGGGGGAGTGAACACTGAAGCTTTCTTT | . | many | TRBJ1-1 | TRBV2
CASSFAGPGYTF | TGTGCCAGCAGTTTCGCGGGCCCGGGCTACACCTTC | . | many | TRBJ1-2 | TRBV28
CASSPGLITYNEQFF | TGTGCCAGCTCACCAGGACTGATTACCTACAATGAGCAGTTCTTC | . | few | TRBJ2-1 | TRBV18
CASSVLHEQYF | TGTGCCAGCAGTGTGTTGCACGAGCAGTACTTC | . | many | TRBJ2-7 | TRBV2
CASRPAGTSGEQFF | TGTGCCAGCAGGCCCGCCGGGACTAGCGGCGAGCAGTTCTTC | TRBD2 | few | TRBJ2-1 | TRBV12-3/TRBV12-4
CALREGLAGVEQYF | TGTGCCCTGAGGGAGGGACTAGCGGGAGTCGAGCAGTACTTC | TRBD2 | few | TRBJ2-7 | TRBV30
CSVGRDGYEQYF | TGCAGCGTCGGCCGGGACGGCTACGAGCAGTACTTC | . | many | TRBJ2-7 | TRBV29-1
CASSQGGLDYGYTF | TGCGCCAGCAGCCAAGGGGGATTGGACTATGGCTACACCTTC | . | few | TRBJ1-2 | TRBV4-1
CASSESTYEQYF | TGTGCCAGCAGTGAAAGCACCTACGAGCAGTACTTC | . | . | TRBJ2-7 | TRBV25-1
CATSKRFSNEKLFF | TGTGCCACCAGCAAACGGTTCTCTAATGAAAAACTGTTTTTT | . | many | TRBJ1-4 | TRBV15
CASSEAAASIRQPQHF | TGTGCCAGCAGTGAAGCTGCGGCGTCTATCCGGCAGCCCCAGCATTTT | . | many | TRBJ1-5 | TRBV6-1